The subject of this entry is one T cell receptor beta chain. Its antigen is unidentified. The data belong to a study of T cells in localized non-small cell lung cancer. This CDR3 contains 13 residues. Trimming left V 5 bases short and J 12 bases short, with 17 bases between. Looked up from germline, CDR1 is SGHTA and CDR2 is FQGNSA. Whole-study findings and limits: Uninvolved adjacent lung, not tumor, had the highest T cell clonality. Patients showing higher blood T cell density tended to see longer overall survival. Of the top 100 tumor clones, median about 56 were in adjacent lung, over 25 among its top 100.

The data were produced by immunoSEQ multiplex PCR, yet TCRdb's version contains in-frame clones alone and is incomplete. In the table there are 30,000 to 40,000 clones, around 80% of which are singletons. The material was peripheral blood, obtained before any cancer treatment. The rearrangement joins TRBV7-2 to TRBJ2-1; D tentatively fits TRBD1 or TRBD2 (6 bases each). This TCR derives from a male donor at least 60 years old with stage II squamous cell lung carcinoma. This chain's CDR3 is CASSTRQEGTQFF. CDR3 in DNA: TGTGCCAGCAGCACTAGACAGGAGGGAACGCAGTTCTTC.